A single sample is the source of the 22 T cell receptor beta chains below, sequenced in a study of T-cell memory formation after mild COVID-19 (dated by TCRdb to the early 2020s). The protocol used for the library was 5' RACE. Sequencing was carried out with an Illumina NovaSeq 6000. In-frame beta chains were kept once TCRdb had trimmed the public reads at Q25 with fastp and called clones with MiXCR. Rows with one shared CDR3 protein collapse into an entry with the most common genes and DNA. The sample table records around 530,000 distinct CDR3 sequences; 20% to 25% of these occur just once. The ten largest clones take up roughly 8.1% of the sample. Material: PBMCs or a T cell subset sorted from them (not recorded which). Receptors were obtained from an adult woman who had mild COVID-19 (a few samples of this study predate the infection). The sample titles of this study are shuffled in the database, so cell type and time point are left out; the donor was told from shared clones.

The chain uses TRBV7-9 and TRBJ1-2, with no clear D. Germline CDR1 is SEHNR and CDR2 is FQNEAQ (reference sequence). The CDR3 is made up of 13 amino acids. V lost 4 bases and J 4 bases, leaving 10 bases between the germline ends. The CDR3 DNA is TGTGCCAGCAGCTCCAGGCCCAGCTATGGCTACACCTTC. Encoded protein: CASSSRPSYGYTF. The full variable domain, rest sourced from reference TRBV7-9 and TRBJ1-2, is DTGVSQNPRHKITKRGQNVTFRCDPISEHNRLYWYRQTLGQGPEFLTYFQNEAQLEKSRLLSDRFSAERPKGSFSTLEIQRTEQGDSAMYLCASSSRPSYGYTFGSGTRLTVV.

The rearrangement links TRBV5-5 to TRBJ2-6; D uncertain. CDR3 length: 17 amino acids. The V end was cut by 1 base, the J end by 0 bases, with 11 bases between. Per the germline V gene, CDR1 is SGHKS and CDR2 is YYEKEE (reference sequence). CDR3 sequence: CASSLRTESSGANVLTF. CDR3 bases: TGTGCCAGCAGCTTGAGAACAGAGAGCTCTGGGGCCAACGTCCTGACTTTC.

This clonotype has ten or more counts. The rearrangement links TRBV7-9 to TRBJ2-6, with D unresolved. The V gene's germline CDR1 is SEHNR and CDR2 FQNEAQ (reference sequence). V was trimmed by 0 bases and J by 0 bases, leaving 15 bases between them. The CDR3 loop spans 19 amino acids. The CDR3 reads CASSLASNTAGSGANVLTF. The CDR3, as DNA: TGTGCCAGCAGCTTAGCGTCGAATACTGCAGGCTCTGGGGCCAACGTCCTGACTTTC.

The sample holds one count of this clonotype. The chain uses TRBV3-1 and TRBJ2-1; D gene unclear. This CDR3 contains 14 residues. V lost 1 base, J lost 7 bases, and 11 bases lay in between. Germline CDR1 LGHDT, CDR2 YNNKEL (reference sequence). CDR3 in DNA: TGTGCCAGCAGCCAAGGCTATTGGAGTAATGAGCAGTTCTTC. This encodes CASSQGYWSNEQFF.

This clonotype was seen more than once but under ten times. The chain links TRBV20-1 to TRBJ1-4, with D hard to call. Germline-derived CDR1 and CDR2 are DFQATT and SNEGSKA (reference sequence). This CDR3 has 14 residues. Deletions cut 1 base from V and 4 bases from J, with 10 bases between. The CDR3 bases are TGCAGTGCTAGAGGCGGAGGGAATAATGAAAAACTGTTTTTT. Amino acids: CSARGGGNNEKLFF.

V usage is TRBV5-1 and J usage is TRBJ1-1, with D possibly TRBD1 on 5 matching bases. The CDR3 is 14 amino acids. V was trimmed by 4 bases and J by 5 bases, leaving 15 bases between them. Germline assignment: CDR1 SGHRS and CDR2 YFSETQ. CDR3 in DNA: TGCGCCAGCAGCGTGGGGGGGAGGAGGACTGAAGCTTTCTTT. The encoded protein is CASSVGGRRTEAFF. Complete variable domain (other parts from reference TRBV5-1 and TRBJ1-1): KAGVTQTPRYLIKTRGQQVTLSCSPISGHRSVSWYQQTPGQGLQFLFEYFSETQRNKGNFPGRFSGRQFSNSRSEMNVSTLELGDSALYLCASSVGGRRTEAFFGQGTRLTVV.

This clonotype was seen a handful of times. The chain has TRBV6-2 or TRBV6-3 and TRBJ2-3; D is unclear. Germline values: CDR1 MNHEY, CDR2 SVGEGT. The CDR3 is made up of 12 amino acids. Deletions cut 2 bases from V and 5 bases from J, with 5 bases between. In nucleotides, the CDR3 is TGTGCCAGCAGTTACCTGGGAGATACGCAGTATTTT. Translation: CASSYLGDTQYF.

Only a few counts were recorded for this clonotype. This chain connects TRBV7-6 to TRBJ1-2, with D tentatively TRBD1 (5 bases). CDR3 length: 14 residues. Germline-derived CDR1 and CDR2 are SGHVS and FNYEAQ. V was shortened by 3 bases and J by 3 bases, with 11 bases between the two germline ends. CDR3 coding DNA: TGTGCCAGCAGCTTGGGGGGGGATGACTATGGCTACACCTTC. This codes for CASSLGGDDYGYTF.

This chain uses TRBV6-2 or TRBV6-3 with TRBJ2-5; possibly TRBD1 for D (5 bases). The V gene lost 2 bases and the J gene lost 5 bases, with 12 bases spanning the gap. The germline V gene has CDR1 MNHEY and CDR2 SVGEGT. The CDR3 totals 14 residues. This chain's CDR3 is CASSYGAPAETQYF. In DNA, the CDR3 is TGTGCCAGCAGTTACGGGGCCCCCGCGGAGACCCAGTACTTC.

V and J are TRBV19 and TRBJ2-2, with 8 bases that match TRBD1. The germline V gene encodes CDR1 LNHDA and CDR2 SQIVND (reference sequence). The CDR3 runs to 14 residues. With V trimmed by 6 bases and J by 6 bases, 6 bases remained unmatched. The CDR3 spells CASSKDRAAGELFF. The CDR3 DNA sequence: TGTGCCAGTAGCAAGGACAGGGCGGCCGGGGAGCTGTTTTTT.

The chain uses TRBV5-1 and TRBJ2-6; D unresolved. Germline V gives CDR1 SGHRS, CDR2 YFSETQ. Trimming removed 0 bases at V and 0 bases at J, with 16 bases between. The CDR3 sequence is 19 residues long. CDR3 nucleotide sequence: TGCGCCAGCAGCTTGGCCTTCGATGGGATAGTCTCTGGGGCCAACGTCCTGACTTTC. Amino acid sequence: CASSLAFDGIVSGANVLTF.

The chain employs TRBV18 and TRBJ1-4; TRBD1 might be the D (5 bases). Trimming took 5 bases from V and 8 from J, leaving 12 bases between them. The CDR3 totals 13 residues. Germline V gene data show CDR1 as KGHSH and CDR2 as LQKENI. The CDR3: CASSLGVWEKLFF. The CDR3 DNA is TGTGCCAGCTCATTGGGGGTCTGGGAAAAACTGTTTTTT.

This clonotype has only a few counts. The genes are TRBV12-5 and TRBJ2-2; D gene unclear. CDR3 size: 14 residues. CDR1 and CDR2 from the germline V gene are LGHNT and FRNRAP. V dropped 0 bases and J dropped 2 bases, with 4 bases sitting between them. CDR3 in DNA: TGTGCTAGTGGTTTGGTACATAACACCGGGGAGCTGTTTTTT. This sequence encodes CASGLVHNTGELFF.

In this sample, this clonotype turned up a few times. V gene TRBV6-5 combines with J gene TRBJ2-7, with D unresolved. V was trimmed by 6 bases and J by 4 bases, leaving 16 bases between them. Germline-derived CDR1 and CDR2 are MNHEY and SVGAGI. CDR3 size: 14 residues. DNA for the CDR3: TGTGCCAGCAGACGATCTGGGTGGGCTTACGAGCAGTACTTC. Protein product: CASRRSGWAYEQYF.

The gene calls are TRBV20-1 and TRBJ2-1, with 7 positions matching TRBD2. From germline, CDR1 is DFQATT and CDR2 SNEGSKA (reference sequence). The V gene end was trimmed by 6 bases and the J gene end by 5 bases; junction bases not matched to a gene: 13. The CDR3 has 15 residues. The chain's CDR3 is CSAVYVREANNEQFF. DNA for the CDR3: TGCAGTGCCGTGTACGTACGGGAGGCAAACAATGAGCAGTTCTTC.

The chain links TRBV30 to TRBJ1-2; D is uncertain. Trimming removed 2 bases from V and 0 bases from J, with 16 bases in between. The germline V gene encodes CDR1 GTSNPN and CDR2 SVGIG (reference sequence). The CDR3 has 16 residues. This CDR3 reads CAWSIFPGRPNYGYTF. The CDR3 DNA is TGTGCCTGGAGTATCTTTCCGGGTCGACCTAACTATGGCTACACCTTC.

The chain is built from TRBV11-3 and TRBJ1-3, with unresolved D. The CDR3 totals 15 residues. In germline, CDR1 is SGHNT, CDR2 YENEEA. V lost 3 bases and J lost 0, with 9 bases in between. The CDR3 DNA sequence: TGTGCCAGCAGCTTCGTCGAAAGCTCTGGAAACACCATATATTTT. Encoded protein: CASSFVESSGNTIYF.

This clonotype was picked up many times. The chain recombines TRBV12-3 or TRBV12-4 with TRBJ2-1; 16 bases are shared with TRBD2. The CDR3 covers 16 residues. Trimming took 5 bases from V and 9 from J; bases not matched to a gene: 7. DNA of the CDR3: TGTGCCAGCAGTAAGGGACTAGCGGGGGGGTCCGGTGAGCAGTTCTTC. This encodes CASSKGLAGGSGEQFF.

The table lists this clonotype with many counts. This chain joins TRBV5-1 and TRBJ2-2; D is uncertain. CDR1 and CDR2 from the germline V gene are SGHRS and YFSETQ. Trimming took off 0 bases at V and 7 bases at J, with 10 bases between the two ends. CDR3 length: 14 amino acids. CDR3 loop: CASSLGSGSGELFF. CDR3 coding DNA: TGCGCCAGCAGCTTGGGATCGGGCAGCGGGGAGCTGTTTTTT.

The table lists this clonotype with a few counts. This rearrangement joins TRBV29-1 to TRBJ2-7; 8 bases fit TRBD1. The CDR3 has 17 residues. V shed 0 bases and J 1 base; nucleotides not matched to a gene: 11. Germline V gene sequence: CDR1 SQVTM, CDR2 ANQGSEA. The CDR3 loop is CSVEDRVRQGISYEQYF. DNA of the CDR3: TGCAGCGTTGAAGACCGAGTTCGACAGGGGATTTCCTACGAGCAGTACTTC.

V gene TRBV3-1 combines with J gene TRBJ1-1; D gene uncertain. V was pared by 7 bases and J by 4 bases, with 16 bases between. Germline CDR1 is LGHDT and CDR2 is YNNKEL (reference sequence). This CDR3 contains 14 residues. CDR3 region: CASKNGNLFTEAFF. CDR3 sequence (DNA): TGTGCCAGCAAGAACGGAAATTTATTCACTGAAGCTTTCTTT.

This clonotype was seen more than once but under ten times. The J gene is TRBJ2-3, the V gene TRBV24-1, with unresolved D. V was shortened by 2 bases and J by 0 bases, with 8 bases between the two germline ends. The CDR3 has 15 amino acids. CDR1 is KGHDR and CDR2 is SFDVKD in the germline V gene. The CDR3 sequence: CATSDSATSTDTQYF. Written as DNA, the CDR3 is TGTGCCACCAGTGATTCTGCTACTAGCACAGATACGCAGTATTTT.